This paragraph reports one TCR beta chain. This specimen belongs to a study of technical replicates of blood from several donors. TCRdb's table, derived via immunoSEQ multiplex PCR, lists solely in-frame clones and lacks some. Among approximately 50,000 clones, around 84% were seen once, and the ten largest hold approximately 5.4%. This TCR derives from a human donor in good health. Some clones in this sample may be carry-over from other donors' samples. The source material was PBMCs.

The CDR3 DNA is TGTGCCAGCAGCTTAGAGGGGGCGAATCAGCCCCAGCATTTT. Its protein is CASSLEGANQPQHF. The rearrangement uses TRBV7-9 and TRBJ1-5, with TRBD1 matching 7 bases. V lost 1 base to trimming and J lost 4 bases; unmatched junction nucleotides: 1. Germline CDR1 SEHNR, CDR2 FQNEAQ (reference sequence). The CDR3 runs to 14 residues.